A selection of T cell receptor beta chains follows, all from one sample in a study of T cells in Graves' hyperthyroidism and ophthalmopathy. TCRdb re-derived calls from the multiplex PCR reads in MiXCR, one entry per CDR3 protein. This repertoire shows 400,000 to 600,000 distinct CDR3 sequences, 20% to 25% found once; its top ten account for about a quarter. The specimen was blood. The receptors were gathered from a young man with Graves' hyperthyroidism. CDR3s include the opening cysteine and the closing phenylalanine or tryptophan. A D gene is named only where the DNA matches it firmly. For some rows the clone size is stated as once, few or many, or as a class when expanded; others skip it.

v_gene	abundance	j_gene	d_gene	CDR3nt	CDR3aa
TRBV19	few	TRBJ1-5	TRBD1	TGTGCCAGCAATCAAGTCTGGGCAGGGGGGGGTCAGCCCCAGCATTTT	CASNQVWAGGGQPQHF
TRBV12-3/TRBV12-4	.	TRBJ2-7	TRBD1	TGTGCCAGCAGTTCTGTGGGCCGGGACAGGGACTACGAGCAGTACTTC	CASSSVGRDRDYEQYF
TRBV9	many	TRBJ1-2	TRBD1	TGTGCCAGCAGCTCCCAGACAGGGAAAAACGGCTACACCTTC	CASSSQTGKNGYTF
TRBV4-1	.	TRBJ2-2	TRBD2	TGCGCCAGCAGCCAGAGCGGGGGGGCCCCCGGGGAGCTGTTTTTT	CASSQSGGAPGELFF
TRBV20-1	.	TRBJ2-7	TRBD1	TGCAGTGCTTTAGGGGGCGCGGTCTACGAGCAGTACTTC	CSALGGAVYEQYF
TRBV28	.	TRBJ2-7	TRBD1	TGTGCCAGCAGTTTAGATGGGACAGGGAGAAACGAGCAGTACTTC	CASSLDGTGRNEQYF
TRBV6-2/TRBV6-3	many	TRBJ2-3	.	TGTGCCAGCAGTTACCCAGGGGATGAGACAGATACGCAGTATTTT	CASSYPGDETDTQYF
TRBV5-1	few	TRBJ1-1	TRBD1	TGCGCCAGCAGAAGGCCCGGGACAGGGGCCCTGGGAGCTTTCTTT	CASRRPGTGALGAFF
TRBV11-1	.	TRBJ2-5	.	TGTGCCAGCAGCTTAGCGGCCCCCGGGGGCCAACAAGAGACCCAGTACTTC	CASSLAAPGGQQETQYF
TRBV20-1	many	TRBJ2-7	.	TGCAGTGCTAGGCGATCAGAGGGCTACGAGCAGTACTTC	CSARRSEGYEQYF
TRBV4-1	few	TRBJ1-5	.	TGCGCCAGCAGCCAAGTACTGGGATGGAGCAATCAGCCCCAGCATTTT	CASSQVLGWSNQPQHF
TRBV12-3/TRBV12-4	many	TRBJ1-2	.	TGTGCCAGCACTTATCGAGGGGTCGGTGGCTACACCTTC	CASTYRGVGGYTF
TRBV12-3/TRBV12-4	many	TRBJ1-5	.	TGTGCCAGCAGTGGCGCCGGGACACAATATAGCAATCAGCCCCAGCATTTT	CASSGAGTQYSNQPQHF
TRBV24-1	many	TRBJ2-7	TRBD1	TGTGCCACCAGTGATCCACAGGGGCCAACTCCCTACGAGCAGTACTTC	CATSDPQGPTPYEQYF
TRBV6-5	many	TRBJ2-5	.	TGTGCCAGCAGTTACTCGGCCATCCAAGAGACCCAGTACTTC	CASSYSAIQETQYF
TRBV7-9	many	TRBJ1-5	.	TGTGCCAGCAGCTTAGGTGCAGTTCCCCAGCATTTT	CASSLGAVPQHF
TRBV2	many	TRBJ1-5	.	TGTGCCAGCACGGTGGAGAGCAATCAGCCCCAGCATTTT	CASTVESNQPQHF
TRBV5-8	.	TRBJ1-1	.	TGTGCCAGCAGCCTGTTTAGGGGTGAAGCTTGCTTT	CASSLFRGEACF
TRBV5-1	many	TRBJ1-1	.	TGCGCCAGCAGAGGTCCACGACCGGGGGAAGCTTTCTTT	CASRGPRPGEAFF
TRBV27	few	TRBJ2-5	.	TGTGCCAGCAGTTTATCGGCCAGGGGAGGGACCCAGTACTTC	CASSLSARGGTQYF
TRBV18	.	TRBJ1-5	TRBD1	TGTGCCAGCTCCCCGAGACAGGGGGCTCAGCCCCAGCATTTT	CASSPRQGAQPQHF
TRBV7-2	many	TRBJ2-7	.	TGTGCCAGCAGCTTGGCAATGAGTGAGCAGTACTTC	CASSLAMSEQYF
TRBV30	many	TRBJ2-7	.	TGTGCCTGGAGTGTGGGGTCGTACAGGGCCTCCTACGAGCAGTACTTC	CAWSVGSYRASYEQYF
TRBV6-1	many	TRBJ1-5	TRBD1	TGTGCCAGCAGGCTAACAGGGGACCGCAATCAGCCCCAGCATTTT	CASRLTGDRNQPQHF
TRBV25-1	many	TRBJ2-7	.	TGTGCCAGCAGTGAAAAGGGAGAAACCTACGAGCAGTACTTC	CASSEKGETYEQYF
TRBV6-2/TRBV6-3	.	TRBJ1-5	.	TGTGCCAGCAGAGCCGGGCCGATATCGCCCCAGCATTTT	CASRAGPISPQHF
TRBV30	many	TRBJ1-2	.	TGTGCCTGGACTCTTGGATCCGGCTACACCTTC	CAWTLGSGYTF
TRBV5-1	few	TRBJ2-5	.	TGCGCCAGCAGCCTCCTCGGGACGCTGCAAGAGACCCAGTACTTC	CASSLLGTLQETQYF
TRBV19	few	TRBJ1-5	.	TGTGCCGTCGGGTGGGAAGGACAGCCCCAGCATTTT	CAVGWEGQPQHF
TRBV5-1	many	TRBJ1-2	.	TGCGCCAGCAGCCCGGTCGCACCTAGGCTAGCGAGAGGGAACTATGGCTACACCTTC	CASSPVAPRLARGNYGYTF
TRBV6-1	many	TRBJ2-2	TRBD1	TGTGCCAGCAGTAAAATTCCGGGACAGGGGGGCACCGGGGAGCTGTTTTTT	CASSKIPGQGGTGELFF
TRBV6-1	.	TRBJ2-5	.	TGTGCCACCACAGGGTTCGAGACCCAGTACTTC	CATTGFETQYF
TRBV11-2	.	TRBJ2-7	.	TGTGCCATCTGCGGGTCGATATTTGTGGGGGCCTGGTACGAGCAGTACTTC	CAICGSIFVGAWYEQYF
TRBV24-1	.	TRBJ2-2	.	TGTGCCACCAGTGATTTAGGGCAGGGGAACACCGGGGAGCTGTTTTTT	CATSDLGQGNTGELFF
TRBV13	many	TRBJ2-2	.	TGTGCCAGCGGGGACGACATCACCGGGGAGCTGTTTTTT	CASGDDITGELFF
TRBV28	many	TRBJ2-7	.	TGTGCCAGCCAAGGAGGGGGCGAGCAGTACTTC	CASQGGGEQYF
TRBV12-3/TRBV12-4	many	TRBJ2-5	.	TGTGCCAGCAGTTTCCTACAAGAGACCCAGTACTTC	CASSFLQETQYF
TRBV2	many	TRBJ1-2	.	TGTGCCAGCAGGAGGGGGGCCTATGGCTACACCTTC	CASRRGAYGYTF
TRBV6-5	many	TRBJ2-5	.	TGTGCCAGCAGTCCCTACAGGGTACGGGAGACCCAGTACTTC	CASSPYRVRETQYF